Below, 24 T cell receptor beta chains from the same sample are listed, as sequenced in a study of beta chain features in type 1 diabetes. Expressed TCRB transcripts were sequenced because the entire RNA isolate underwent reverse transcription. Repertoires were generated with immunoSEQ multiplex PCR, while TCRdb's copy carries only in-frame clones and drops some. Here the sample spans hundreds of thousands of clones, approximately 14% being singletons. Sequenced sample: naive CD4+ T cells from blood. The receptors were gathered from a man aged 30-40 years in good health.

The V gene is TRBV29-1, the J gene TRBJ1-1, with D possibly TRBD1 on 6 matching bases. V lost 8 bases and J 1 base, leaving 14 bases between the germline ends. In germline, CDR1 is SQVTM, CDR2 ANQGSEA. The CDR3 has 13 residues. This chain's CDR3 is CSSRGAGNTEAFF. For the CDR3, the DNA is TGCAGCTCCCGGGGGGCCGGGAACACTGAAGCTTTCTTT.

This clone was counted between two and nine times. The genes are TRBV6-5 and TRBJ2-3, with D perhaps assigned TRBD1 or TRBD2 (6 bases each). Germline V lookup: CDR1 MNHEY, CDR2 SVGAGI. The V and J ends lost 0 bases and 6 bases respectively, with 10 bases between them. CDR3 size: 14 residues. Written as DNA, the CDR3 is TGTGCCAGCAGTTACTCGAGGGGGGCCGATACGCAGTATTTT. As protein: CASSYSRGADTQYF.

This chain joins TRBV5-1 and TRBJ2-2; D is ambiguous. CDR1 is SGHRS and CDR2 is YFSETQ in the germline V gene. V shed 2 bases and J shed 2 bases, with 10 bases lying between them. The CDR3 runs 15 residues. CDR3 sequence reads: CASSFGGTNTGELFF. The CDR3 DNA sequence: TGCGCCAGCAGCTTCGGTGGAACTAACACCGGGGAGCTGTTTTTT.

The chain combines TRBV10-3 with TRBJ2-3, with D possibly being TRBD2 (7 bases). V lost 0 bases and J lost 2, with 18 bases in between. The length of the CDR3 is 18 residues. CDR1 is ENHRY and CDR2 is SYGVKD in the germline V gene. CDR3 nucleotide sequence: TGTGCCATCAGTGAGTCGGGTTTCGGGGGGCCTTACACAGATACGCAGTATTTT. Amino acids: CAISESGFGGPYTDTQYF.

There are a few counts of this clone. The rearrangement joins TRBV20-1 to TRBJ2-7; no definite D call. This CDR3 is 11 amino acids long. Germline V CDR1 and CDR2: DFQATT, SNEGSKA (reference sequence). V was pared by 3 bases and J by 2 bases, with 5 bases between. The CDR3 here is CSASLPYEQYV. CDR3 coding DNA: TGCAGTGCTAGCTTACCCTACGAGCAGTACGTC.

This clone has more than one count but fewer than ten. The V gene is TRBV18, the J gene TRBJ2-6; 9 positions agree with TRBD1. Trimming cost V 6 bases and J 0 bases; bases outside gene matches: 18. The CDR3 length is 21 residues. Germline CDR1 KGHSH, CDR2 LQKENI. The DNA of the CDR3 is TGTGCCAGCTCCCTCTTTCCGACAGGGGGGAATGAATTCTCTGGGGCCAACGTCCTGACTTTC. It translates to CASSLFPTGGNEFSGANVLTF.

This clone was counted only a few times. V is TRBV7-9 and J is TRBJ2-1, with TRBD2 matching over 7 bases. The CDR3 is made up of 12 amino acids. V lost 3 bases, J lost 10 bases, and 3 bases stayed unmatched. Germline V gives CDR1 SEHNR, CDR2 FQNEAQ (reference sequence). CDR3 sequence reads: CASSLASGEQFF. DNA of the CDR3: TGTGCCAGCAGCTTGGCTAGCGGAGAGCAGTTCTTC. The full variable domain, in which reference TRBV7-9 and TRBJ2-1 provide the parts outside the CDR3, is DTGVSQNPRHKITKRGQNVTFRCDPISEHNRLYWYRQTLGQGPEFLTYFQNEAQLEKSRLLSDRFSAERPKGSFSTLEIQRTEQGDSAMYLCASSLASGEQFFGPGTRLTVL.

This chain uses TRBV5-6 with TRBJ1-3; 7 bases fit TRBD1. CDR3 size: 16 residues. The germline CDR1 and CDR2 sequences are SGHDT and YYEEEE. V lost 3 bases and J lost 1; bases outside the gene matches: 7. The CDR3 loop reads CASSYRLQGSGNTIYF. CDR3 nucleotide sequence: TGTGCCAGCAGCTATCGCTTACAGGGGTCTGGAAACACCATATATTTT.

The chain recombines TRBV7-2 with TRBJ2-3; possible D gene TRBD2, 5 bases. CDR3 size: 14 residues. The germline V and J ends were trimmed by 5 bases and 3 bases, with 12 bases remaining between them. Per germline, CDR1 SGHTA and CDR2 FQGNSA. CDR3 in amino acids: CASSKGSGTDTQYF. CDR3 nucleotides: TGTGCCAGCAGCAAGGGATCGGGGACAGATACGCAGTATTTT.

This clone was seen only a few times. The chain joins TRBV7-3 to TRBJ2-5; D not certain. There are 13 residues in the CDR3. Germline loops: CDR1 SGHTA, CDR2 FQGTGA. Trimming removed 3 bases from V and 2 bases from J, with 7 bases in between. The chain's CDR3 is CASSFSTQETQYF. For the CDR3, the DNA is TGTGCCAGCAGCTTTTCGACTCAAGAGACCCAGTACTTC.

This clone has at least ten counts. The chain employs TRBV13 and TRBJ2-1, with a weak D call TRBD2 (6 bases). CDR3 length: 12 residues. Trimming stripped 5 bases from V and 10 bases from J, with 12 bases between. Germline CDR1 is PRHDT and CDR2 is FYEKMQ (reference sequence). Here the CDR3 reads CASSIRRGEQFF. The CDR3 nucleotides read TGTGCCAGCAGCATTCGGCGGGGCGAGCAGTTCTTC.

The chain's CDR3 is CASSVNRMSEKLFF. The CDR3 DNA sequence: TGTGCCAGCAGCGTAAATAGGATGAGTGAAAAACTGTTTTTT. The chain couples TRBV9 to TRBJ1-4; no clear D gene. V lost 1 base, J lost 7 bases, and 11 bases lay in between. The germline V gene encodes CDR1 SGDLS and CDR2 YYNGEE. This CDR3 has 14 residues.

V and J are TRBV7-2 and TRBJ2-5, with 13 bases that match TRBD2. The CDR3 covers 15 residues. J was trimmed by 7 bases and V by 5 bases; bases with no gene match: 7. Germline V gene sequence: CDR1 SGHTA, CDR2 FQGNSA. CDR3 loop: CASSPTSGGVGTQYF. The CDR3 DNA reads as TGTGCCAGCAGCCCCACTAGCGGGGGGGTCGGGACCCAGTACTTC.

The rearrangement links TRBV30 to TRBJ1-5; 7 nucleotides agree with TRBD1. Germline assignment: CDR1 GTSNPN and CDR2 SVGIG (reference sequence). J gave up 5 bases and V 2 bases, and 6 bases lay outside the gene matches. This CDR3 region has 14 residues. CDR3 sequence: CAWSQTGLHQPQHF. The DNA for the CDR3 is TGTGCCTGGAGTCAGACAGGGCTTCATCAGCCCCAGCATTTT.

The chain links TRBV25-1 to TRBJ2-7; D is unresolved. The CDR3 runs to 12 residues. The V gene's germline CDR1 is MGHDK and CDR2 SYGVNS. V was pared by 0 bases and J by 0 bases, with 0 bases between. The CDR3 coding sequence is TGTGCCAGCAGTGAATACTCCTACGAGCAGTACGTC. It encodes CASSEYSYEQYV.

The chain couples TRBV4-1 to TRBJ2-3; D ambiguous. The CDR3 has 14 residues. Trimming removed 0 bases from V and 2 bases from J, with 6 bases in between. The germline gives CDR1 MGHRA, CDR2 YSYEKL. The CDR3 is CASSQEYNTDTQYF. CDR3 in DNA: TGCGCCAGCAGCCAAGAGTACAACACAGATACGCAGTATTTT.

This clone was counted between two and nine times. The chain couples TRBV7-6 to TRBJ2-3, with D perhaps assigned TRBD1 or TRBD2 (5 bases each). Trimming cost V 1 base and J 0 bases, with 8 bases left between them. This CDR3 contains 15 residues. Per the germline V gene, CDR1 is SGHVS and CDR2 is FNYEAQ. CDR3 residues: CASSLVGASTDTQYF. The CDR3 DNA follows: TGTGCCAGCAGCTTAGTCGGGGCTAGCACAGATACGCAGTATTTT.

This clone was seen only a few times. The rearrangement uses TRBV5-5 and TRBJ2-1; 9 positions agree with TRBD1. J was trimmed by 3 bases and V by 4 bases; bases with no gene match: 5. CDR3 length: 15 residues. In germline, CDR1 is SGHKS, CDR2 YYEKEE (reference sequence). As DNA, the CDR3 is TGTGCCAGCAGCGCGGGACAGGGCTTCTACAATGAGCAGTTCTTC. This encodes CASSAGQGFYNEQFF.

This clone was detected a few times. V usage is TRBV11-2 and J usage is TRBJ1-1; D is ambiguous. Germline CDR1 SGHAT, CDR2 FQNNGV. Trimming shortened V by 1 base and J by 1 base, and 7 bases separated the two germline ends. The CDR3 extends over 14 amino acids. CDR3 amino acids: CASSLAGGNTEAFF. CDR3 DNA: TGTGCCAGCAGCTTAGCAGGCGGGAACACTGAAGCTTTCTTT.

The CDR3 spells CSVGAWTGSSYEQYV. In DNA form, the CDR3 reads TGCAGCGTGGGGGCATGGACAGGGAGCTCCTACGAGCAGTACGTC. J is TRBJ2-7 and V is TRBV29-1; TRBD1 matches 8 bases. The CDR3 extends over 15 amino acids. After removal of 6 bases from V and 0 bases from J, the junction contained 10 bases not matched to a gene. Germline V CDR1 and CDR2: SQVTM, ANQGSEA.

The J gene is TRBJ1-2, the V gene TRBV29-1; D is perhaps TRBD1 (5 bases). This CDR3 is built from 12 residues. The V gene lost 4 bases and the J gene lost 1 base, with 7 bases spanning the gap. Germline assignment: CDR1 SQVTM and CDR2 ANQGSEA. CDR3 sequence: CSVGQNNYGYTF. CDR3 in DNA: TGCAGCGTTGGACAGAATAACTATGGCTACACCTTC.

In its sample, this clone was seen a few times. This chain uses TRBV29-1 with TRBJ2-1, with unresolved D. The CDR3 is 13 residues long. CDR1 is SQVTM and CDR2 is ANQGSEA in the germline V gene. V lost 3 bases and J 7 bases, leaving 13 bases between the germline ends. CDR3 in DNA: TGCAGCGTTGATAGAACCCTGAAGAATGAGCAGTTCTTC. This codes for CSVDRTLKNEQFF.

The chain has TRBV4-1 and TRBJ2-3; D is unresolved. CDR3 length: 14 residues. Germline CDR1 reads MGHRA; CDR2 reads YSYEKL. Trimming stripped 0 bases from V and 2 bases from J, with 6 bases between. CDR3 sequence: CASSQDRLTDTQYF. The CDR3, as DNA: TGCGCCAGCAGCCAAGATCGGCTCACAGATACGCAGTATTTT.

This clone showed up just a few times. V is TRBV7-6 and J is TRBJ2-3, with D uncertain. The CDR3 has 15 residues. Trimming removed 0 bases from V and 5 bases from J, with 12 bases in between. CDR1 and CDR2 from the germline V gene are SGHVS and FNYEAQ. The DNA for the CDR3 is TGTGCCAGCAGCTTAGCGCTTCAAGGAGTAGATACGCAGTATTTT. It codes for CASSLALQGVDTQYF.